What follows describes a single T cell receptor (beta chain). Antigen specificity is unknown. One end of the junction is discordant with germline, which a read error may explain. The data were obtained in a study of response to subunit inactivated influenza vaccine. Study-wide findings and caveats: Seasonal influenza vaccination, on each occasion, was suggested by the authors to recruit few new T cells.

TCRdb re-called the RT-PCR reads through MiXCR, storing one row per CDR3 protein. The sample yields around 530,000 distinct CDR3 sequences, 15% to 20% seen once. The CDR3 is 15 amino acids. CDR1 is SGHRS and CDR2 is YFSETQ in the germline V gene. Sequencing used CD4+ T cells sorted from PBMCs, obtained about 24 months after vaccination. The chain recombines TRBV5-1 with TRBJ2-2, with 8 bases fitting TRBD1. This TCR derives from a man between 50 and 69 years old who received an inactivated influenza vaccine. The CDR3 here is CASSRMTGDTWELFF. CDR3 DNA: TGCGCCAGCAGCCGTATGACAGGGGACACCTGGGAGCTGTTTTTT.